One T cell receptor beta chain is described in this entry. This clonotype appeared a few times. The specificity of this receptor is unknown. Per-base quality was not reported, and no clone a single base away is much larger than it. The germline V gene (reference sequence) specifies LGHDT as CDR1 and YNNKEL as CDR2. Spanning cysteine to phenylalanine, the CDR3 consists of 13 amino acids. Kept here is only the CDR3 DNA, which spans 39 bases and is read in frame from base 1. Between the V and J ends, shortened by 5 bases and 4 bases respectively, the junction contains 11 bases. This specimen comes from a study of CD8 T cells in ankylosing spondylitis (TCRdb year 2017). General notes on the study: The study profiled T cell receptor beta repertoires in healthy donors and ankylosing spondylitis patients to find disease-linked TCR variants. In total, the full study cohort was made up of about 99 healthy donors and roughly 27 ankylosing spondylitis patients. Peripheral blood was sampled, and synovial fluid was also collected from ankylosing spondylitis patients.

Overall study outcomes, separate from this receptor: In peripheral blood, the disease-linked clones were found at relatively low frequencies and had a CD8+ phenotype. The disease-linked clones were reported as significantly enriched in matched synovial fluid samples from ankylosing spondylitis patients. A TCR beta motif of several highly homologous amino acid variants appeared characteristic of blood from ankylosing spondylitis patients. Some motif variants were previously reported in synovial fluid and blood of reactive arthritis patients, suggesting common disease-initiation mechanisms.

The sample was run on an Illumina HiSeq 2500. TCR beta libraries were prepared by quantitative 5'-RACE with molecular barcodes. The published analysis was carried out like this. A new computational method based on a probabilistic model of VDJ rearrangement was used to identify disease-linked TCR variants. TCRdb reprocessed the public reads (quality trimming at Q25 with fastp, clone calling with MiXCR) and kept in-frame beta chains. Entries that share a CDR3 protein sequence are merged under the most common genes and DNA. The V and J calls here are based on TCRdb, not the publication. This sample holds about 840,000 distinct CDR3 sequences; approximately 10% were observed only once. Jointly, the top ten make up 0.51% of the sample.

The source of this sequence is a male donor with ankylosing spondylitis. The chain joins TRBV3-1 to TRBJ1-2; possibly the D gene is TRBD1, per 5 matching bases. The specimen was blood, either unsorted or a sorted T cell fraction (not recorded which). CDR3 region: CASSWDVAYGYTF. The DNA sequence is as follows: TGTGCCAGCAGCTGGGACGTGGCCTATGGCTACACCTTC.